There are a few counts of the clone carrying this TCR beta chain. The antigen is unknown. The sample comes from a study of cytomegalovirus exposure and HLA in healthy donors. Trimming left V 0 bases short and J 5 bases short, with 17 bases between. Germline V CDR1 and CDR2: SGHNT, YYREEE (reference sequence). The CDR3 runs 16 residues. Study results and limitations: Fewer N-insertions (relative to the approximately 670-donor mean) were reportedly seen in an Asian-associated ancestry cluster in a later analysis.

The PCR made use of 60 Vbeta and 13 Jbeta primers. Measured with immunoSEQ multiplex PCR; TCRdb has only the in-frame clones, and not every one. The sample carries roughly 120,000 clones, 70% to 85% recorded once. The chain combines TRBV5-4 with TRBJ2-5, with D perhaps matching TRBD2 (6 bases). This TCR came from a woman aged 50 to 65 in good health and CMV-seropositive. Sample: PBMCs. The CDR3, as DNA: TGTGCCAGCAGCTTGGGAATGATACAGGAGGGGGAGACCCAGTACTTC. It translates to CASSLGMIQEGETQYF. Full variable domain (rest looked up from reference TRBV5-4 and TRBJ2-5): ETGVTQSPTHLIKTRGQQVTLRCSSQSGHNTVSWYQQALGQGPQFIFQYYREEENGRGNFPPRFSGLQFPNYSSELNVNALELDDSALYLCASSLGMIQEGETQYFGPGTRLLVL.